The T cell receptor beta chain under discussion was sequenced for a study of CXCR3-negative and CXCR3-positive naive CD8 T cells. General observations from the study: Higher TRB CDR3 hydrophobicity marked CXCR3-positive naive cells relative to CXCR3-negative naive cells.

About this clonotype: Its antigen is unknown.

The germline V gene has CDR1 SGDLS and CDR2 YYNGEE. This CDR3 region has 15 residues. UMI-tagged TRB cDNA libraries were built via 5' RACE. No DNA is given; TCRdb re-called the 5' RACE reads and lists each CDR3 protein once. The table lists around 60,000 distinct CDR3 sequences. The source material was naive CXCR3+ CD8+ T cells from blood. Noted subset: CD45RO-CCR7+CD27+CD95- naive CD8+ T cells expressing CXCR3 (TNR3+). This clonotype was obtained from a human donor in good health. Some clones in this sample may be carry-over from other donors' samples. V is TRBV9 and J is TRBJ2-1; TCRdb names TRBD2, which stays unverified in the absence of DNA. The CDR3 here is CASSVTSGVYNEQFF. The full variable domain, its missing parts supplied by reference TRBV9 and TRBJ2-1, is DSGVTQTPKHLITATGQRVTLRCSPRSGDLSVYWYQQSLDQGLQFLIQYYNGEERAKGNILERFSAQQFPDLHSELNLSSLELGDSALYFCASSVTSGVYNEQFFGPGTRLTVL.